Given below is one TCR beta chain in context. Its antigen remains unknown. MiXCR, run by TCRdb on the PCR reads, gives a single entry per CDR3 protein. The sample has approximately 500,000 distinct CDR3 sequences, 25% seen once. The sample comes from a study of molecular identifiers for immune sequencing clone quantification. Sorted naive CD8 T cells, roughly 19,000 to 1,000,000, were sequenced from 10%, 30% or 50% RNA. A CD8+CD4-CCR7+CD45RA+ phenotype served as the sorting definition for naive CD8 T cells. The CDR3 totals 16 residues. V gave up 1 base and J gave up 2 bases, with 15 bases separating them. Germline V gene sequence: CDR1 LGHNA, CDR2 YNFKEQ. Study results and limitations: Identical TCR molecules sharing a barcode could underestimate highly expanded clone sizes. Clones carrying above 20 RNA copies accounted for over 98% of effector molecules, under 1% in naive cells.

J is TRBJ2-7 and V is TRBV4-2, with D possibly TRBD2 on 6 matching bases. Sequencing was performed on naive CD8+ T cells from blood, with Jurkat cell RNA spiked in. Subset in this sample: FACS-sorted CD8+CD4-CCR7+CD45RA+ naive T cells. This clonotype was sampled from a human donor in good health. Some libraries in this study had Jurkat cell RNA spiked in. Here the CDR3 DNA reads TGTGCCAGCAGCCAAGTCGCGCGGGATCCTCCCTACGAGCAGTACTTC. It is translated as CASSQVARDPPYEQYF.